A selection of T cell receptor beta chains follows, all from one sample in a study of blood T cell repertoires in COVID-19. This table comes from immunoSEQ multiplex PCR, and its TCRdb copy is limited to in-frame clones, with some not included. The repertoire has about 38,000 clones, less than 80% of them found once; the top ten carry 10% to 13%. Specimen: peripheral blood. Source of these receptors: a man aged 70 or older with COVID-19, enrolled during active disease. Both conserved end residues are part of each CDR3. D genes are given only for firm matches. Size is stated for part of the rows, as once, few or many counts, or as a class when the clone is expanded.

j_call,clone_size,v_call,d_call,cdr3_nt,cdr3_aa
TRBJ1-6,-,TRBV6-5,TRBD1,TGTGCCAGCAGTTATAGGACAGGGCGGAATTCACCCCTCCACTTT,CASSYRTGRNSPLHF
TRBJ1-4,once,TRBV18,-,TGTGCCAGCTCACCGTTTCGGGGAGCCGGTAATGAAAAACTGTTTTTT,CASSPFRGAGNEKLFF
TRBJ1-1,-,TRBV6-2/TRBV6-3,-,TGTGCCAGCAGTTATGGGGGGTTCACTGAAGCTTTCTTT,CASSYGGFTEAFF
TRBJ1-5,few,TRBV27,-,TGTGCCAGCAGAAGGGGGTACAATCAGCCCCAGCATTTT,CASRRGYNQPQHF
TRBJ2-5,-,TRBV15,-,TGTGCCACCCAGGGGTCTACGGACTTC,CATQGSTDF
TRBJ2-5,-,TRBV5-1,TRBD1,TGCGCCAGCAGCTTGGAGGGGGCCGAGACCCAGTACTTC,CASSLEGAETQYF
TRBJ1-4,-,TRBV7-8,-,TGTGCCAGCAGCTTACAGGGAGAAAAACTGTTTTTT,CASSLQGEKLFF
TRBJ2-7,-,TRBV6-5,-,TGTGCCACCCCGGGGGTACAGGCGGTAGAGCAGTACTTC,CATPGVQAVEQYF
TRBJ2-1,-,TRBV25-1,TRBD2,TGTGCCAGCAGTGGCGGGGGGCCCTACAATGAGCAGTTCTTC,CASSGGGPYNEQFF
TRBJ1-5,-,TRBV10-3,TRBD1,TGTGCCATCAGTGAGTCTGGGACAGGGAGCCTTAGCAATCAGCCCCAGCATTTT,CAISESGTGSLSNQPQHF
TRBJ1-2,-,TRBV5-6,-,TGTGCCAGCAGCTTAATACAGGTGATCTATGGCTACACCTTC,CASSLIQVIYGYTF
TRBJ1-2,-,TRBV5-1,-,TGCGCCAGCAGCTTGGCAGGAGGCTATGGCTACACCTTC,CASSLAGGYGYTF
TRBJ1-6,-,TRBV3-1/TRBV3-2,-,TGTGCCAGCAGCCCCCTATTTTTTACACCCCTCCACTTT,CASSPLFFTPLHF
TRBJ2-1,-,TRBV18,TRBD1,TGTGCCAGCTCACCGGGACAGTACAATGAGCAGTTCTTC,CASSPGQYNEQFF
TRBJ2-3,few,TRBV10-3,TRBD2,TGTGCCATCAGTGACTTCGGGACTAGCCTGGGCCCAGATACGCAGTATTTT,CAISDFGTSLGPDTQYF
TRBJ2-7,-,TRBV21-1,-,TGTGCCAGAAAAACGAAGCGGATCAATTACGAGCAGTACTTC,CARKTKRINYEQYF
TRBJ1-5,-,TRBV7-9,-,TGTGCCAGCAGCTTAGCGTCAGGGAATCAGCCCCAGCATTTT,CASSLASGNQPQHF
TRBJ1-2,once,TRBV3-1/TRBV3-2,-,TGTGCCAGCAGCCACCTAGGGCAGGGGTACGGCTACACCTTC,CASSHLGQGYGYTF
TRBJ2-4,-,TRBV29-1,TRBD2,TGCAGCGTTGCGGGGGGGGAAAACATTCAGTACTTC,CSVAGGENIQYF
TRBJ2-1,-,TRBV27,TRBD2,TGTGCCAGCACCCCATATGTATTGGCGGGAGCGGTTGAGCAGTTCTTC,CASTPYVLAGAVEQFF
TRBJ1-5,few,TRBV5-1,-,TGCGCCAGCACCTTCTATTTCAGGGTACGTGTGAATCAGCCCCAGCATTTT,CASTFYFRVRVNQPQHF
TRBJ2-2,few,TRBV5-1,-,TGCGCCAGCAGCTGGAGGGACAGGAACACCGGGGAGCTGTTTTTT,CASSWRDRNTGELFF
TRBJ2-1,-,TRBV11-1,TRBD1,TGTGCCAGCAGCTTCAATCTGGGACAGGGCTACAATGAGCAGTTCTTC,CASSFNLGQGYNEQFF
TRBJ2-7,-,TRBV10-2,-,TGCGCCAGCAGTGAGTCGGCGGGAAGCTCCTACGAGCAGTACTTC,CASSESAGSSYEQYF
TRBJ1-2,-,TRBV6-2/TRBV6-3,-,TGTGCCAGCAGTCTCCGTCGAGCAGGGGGCTACACCTTC,CASSLRRAGGYTF
TRBJ1-1,-,TRBV19,TRBD1,TGTGCCAGCCTCCGGGACAGGCTGTACACTGAAGCTTTCTTT,CASLRDRLYTEAFF
TRBJ2-1,-,TRBV11-2,TRBD2,TGTGCCAGCAGCCCCCGGTGGAGCGGGAGGAGGAACAATGAGCAGTTCTTC,CASSPRWSGRRNNEQFF
TRBJ2-7,-,TRBV29-1,TRBD2,TGCAGCGTTGTCCTTCAACTAGCGGGACCCGAGCAGTACTTC,CSVVLQLAGPEQYF
TRBJ1-5,-,TRBV27,-,TGTGCCAGCAGTTTTGGCCAGGGGACCAATCAGCCCCAGCATTTT,CASSFGQGTNQPQHF